This T cell receptor (beta chain) was sequenced for a study of blood T cells in healthy people across ages. Study conclusions and caveats: With unsorted PBMCs, a conclusive comparison of naive versus antigen-experienced cells was not possible.

It was with a sample-barcoded 5' primer and a J-beta primer mix that a second PCR of roughly 6 to 12 cycles was run. Samples each returned at least 2.5 million CDR3-containing paired-end reads. Each CDR3 protein is one row after TCRdb ran MiXCR on the 5' RACE reads. Of 650,000 to 950,000 distinct CDR3 sequences in the sample, 44% were seen once. Only a few counts were recorded for this clonotype. Its matching antigen is unknown. The people who gave samples were healthy Caucasians from Russia, aged 6 to 90. The TCR comes from a man aged 55 to 70 in good health. Sequencing used blood.

In DNA form, the CDR3 reads TGCAGTGCTAGAGTCCGAGACAGGCACCAAAACTATGGCTACACCTTC. Its protein product is CSARVRDRHQNYGYTF. The chain carries TRBV20-1 and TRBJ1-2; weak D call: TRBD1 (6 bases). Germline V CDR1 and CDR2: DFQATT, SNEGSKA (reference sequence). The V gene lost 1 base and the J gene lost 2 bases, with 17 bases spanning the gap. The CDR3 sequence is 16 residues long.